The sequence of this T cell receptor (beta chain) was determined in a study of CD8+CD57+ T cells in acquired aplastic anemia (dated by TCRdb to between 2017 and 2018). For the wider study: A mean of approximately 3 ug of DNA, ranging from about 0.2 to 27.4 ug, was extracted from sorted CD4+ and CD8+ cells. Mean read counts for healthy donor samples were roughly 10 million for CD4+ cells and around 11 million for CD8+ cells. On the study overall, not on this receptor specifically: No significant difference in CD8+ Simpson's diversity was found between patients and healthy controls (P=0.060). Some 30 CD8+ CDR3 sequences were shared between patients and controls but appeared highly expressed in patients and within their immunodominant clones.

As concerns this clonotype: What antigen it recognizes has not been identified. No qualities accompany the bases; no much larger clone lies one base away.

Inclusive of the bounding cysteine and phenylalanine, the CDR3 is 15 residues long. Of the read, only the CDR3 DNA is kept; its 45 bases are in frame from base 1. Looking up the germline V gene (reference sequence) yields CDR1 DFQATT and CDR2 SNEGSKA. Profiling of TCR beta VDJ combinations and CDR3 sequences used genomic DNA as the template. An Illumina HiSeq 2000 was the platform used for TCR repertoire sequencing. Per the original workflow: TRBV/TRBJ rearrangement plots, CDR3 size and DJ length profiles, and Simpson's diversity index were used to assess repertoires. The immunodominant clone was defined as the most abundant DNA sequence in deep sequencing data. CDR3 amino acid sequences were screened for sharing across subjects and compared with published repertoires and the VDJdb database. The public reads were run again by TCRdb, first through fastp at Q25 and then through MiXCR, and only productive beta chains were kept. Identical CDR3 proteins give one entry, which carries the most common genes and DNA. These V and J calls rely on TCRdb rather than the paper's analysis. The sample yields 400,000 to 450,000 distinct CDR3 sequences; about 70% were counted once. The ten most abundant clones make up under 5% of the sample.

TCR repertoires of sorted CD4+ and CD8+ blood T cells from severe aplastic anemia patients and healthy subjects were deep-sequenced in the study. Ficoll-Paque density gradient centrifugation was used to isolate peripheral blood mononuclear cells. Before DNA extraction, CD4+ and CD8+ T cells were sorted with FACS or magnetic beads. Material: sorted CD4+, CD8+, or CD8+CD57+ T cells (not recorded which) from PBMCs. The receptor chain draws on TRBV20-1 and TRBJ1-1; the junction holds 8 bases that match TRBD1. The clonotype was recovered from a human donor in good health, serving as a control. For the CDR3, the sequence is CSVTGAGGQDTEAFF. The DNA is TGCAGCGTCACCGGGGCAGGGGGCCAAGACACTGAAGCTTTCTTT.